This T cell receptor (beta chain) appears in the sequencing data of a study of human T cells and chemical hapten exposure. Study overall: TCR yield per sample varied, mainly due to pooled library volumes.

Total RNA was extracted from unfractionated whole blood. Study-wide results and limits: TCRs exceeding a frequency of 1 in 1000 stayed unchanged under DPC sensitization.

The study used a library that attached unique molecular identifiers to individual cDNA molecules. As handled by the study authors: Across samples, TCR counts had a median of roughly 98,000 and ranged from about 20,000 to 690,600. TCRdb independently ran MiXCR on the reads; one entry per CDR3 protein. Clone size and V and J calls follow TCRdb, not the original study. The table shows about 120,000 distinct CDR3 sequences, with roughly 8.5% occurring only once. Comments on this clonotype: Its antigen is as yet unknown.

The V and J ends lost 4 bases and 7 bases respectively, with 14 bases between them. The CDR3 consists of 13 residues. Germline CDR1 is SGHAT and CDR2 is FQNNGV. The receptor comes from a human donor in good health. Some clones in this sample may be carry-over from other donors' samples. The source material was whole blood. The chain couples TRBV11-2 to TRBJ2-7; D gene unclear. CDR3 bases: TGTGCCAGCAGCTCGGTACAAGGTTATGAGCAGTACTTC. Translating it yields CASSSVQGYEQYF.